This TCR beta chain originates from a study of T cells in Graves' hyperthyroidism and ophthalmopathy. Diagnoses were established using clinical symptoms, serum thyroxine and TRAb, thyroid ultrasound and orbital computed tomography. This clonotype has just one count. The V gene's germline CDR1 is DFQATT and CDR2 SNEGSKA (reference sequence). Trimming pared 4 bases from V and 5 bases from J, leaving 12 bases between. The CDR3 contains 13 residues. It was RNA transcripts that yielded the amplified TCR beta CDR3 regions. HTBI primers were the set used in a first-round RT-PCR of the TCR CDR3. TCRdb used MiXCR to reprocess the multiplex PCR reads, holding one entry per CDR3 protein. The table has roughly 420,000 distinct CDR3 sequences, 15% to 17% seen once.

The V call is TRBV20-1, the J call TRBJ1-5; no clear D gene. Sequencing was done on a sample of blood. This clonotype originated in a woman aged 18 to 35 with Graves' hyperthyroidism. The DNA for the CDR3 is TGCAGTGCTAACCCCTTGCTTCATCAGCCCCAGCATTTT. It codes for CSANPLLHQPQHF.